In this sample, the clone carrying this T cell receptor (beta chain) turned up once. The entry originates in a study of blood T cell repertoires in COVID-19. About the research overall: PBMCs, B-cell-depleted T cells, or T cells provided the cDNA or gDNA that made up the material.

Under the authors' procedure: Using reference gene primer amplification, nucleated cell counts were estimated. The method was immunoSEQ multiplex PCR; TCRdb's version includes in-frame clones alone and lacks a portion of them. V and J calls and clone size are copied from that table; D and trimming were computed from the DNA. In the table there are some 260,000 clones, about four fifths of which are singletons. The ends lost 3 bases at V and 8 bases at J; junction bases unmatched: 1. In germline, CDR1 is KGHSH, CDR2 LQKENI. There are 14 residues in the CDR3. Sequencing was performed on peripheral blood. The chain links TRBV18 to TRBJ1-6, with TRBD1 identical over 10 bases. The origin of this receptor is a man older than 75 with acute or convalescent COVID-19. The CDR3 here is CASSPTGGDSPLHF. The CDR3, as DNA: TGTGCCAGCTCACCGACAGGGGGCGATTCACCCCTCCACTTT. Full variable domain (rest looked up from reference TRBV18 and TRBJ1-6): NAGVMQNPRHLVRRRGQEARLRCSPMKGHSHVYWYRQLPEEGLKFMVYLQKENIIDESGMPKERFSAEFPKEGPSILRIQQVVRGDSAAYFCASSPTGGDSPLHFGNGTRLTVT.